This is a list of T cell receptor beta chains from one sample in a study of blood T cell repertoires in COVID-19. Generated by immunoSEQ multiplex PCR, the TCRdb table keeps only in-frame clones and is missing some. The table records about 23,000 clones, roughly 88% of them present only once. Sequences were obtained from peripheral blood. The receptors shown here come from a woman of 80 years or more with active or convalescent COVID-19. Each CDR3 is given with its conserved first and last residue. The D gene is left open where the match is weak. Size tells how often a clone was seen (once, few, many) or the class of an expanded clone, and some rows leave it out.

>11|TRBJ2-3|TRBV20-1|-|-
TGCAGTGCCATAACTGGAGATACGCAGTATTTT
CSAITGDTQYF
>15|TRBJ1-5|TRBV27|TRBD1|once
TGTGCCAGCCAACCTGGACAGGTGGATCGGGAGCCCCAGCATTTT
CASQPGQVDREPQHF
>13|TRBJ1-2|TRBV9|-|-
TGTGCCAGCAGGAGAGGGCAGGCCTATGGCTACACCTTC
CASRRGQAYGYTF
>19|TRBJ2-2|TRBV24-1|TRBD1|-
TGTGCCACCAGTGATCCCAGAACCGGACAGGGCGCGAACACCGGGGAGCTGTTTTTT
CATSDPRTGQGANTGELFF
>12|TRBJ2-7|TRBV5-6|-|-
TGTGCCAGCAGCTTGCCGGGATACGAGCAGTACTTC
CASSLPGYEQYF
>14|TRBJ1-2|TRBV27|TRBD1|-
TGTGCCAGCAGTTTAAGACAGGGCACCTATGGCTACACCTTC
CASSLRQGTYGYTF
>13|TRBJ1-5|TRBV7-2|TRBD1|-
TGTGCCAGCAGCTTGACAGGGAATCAGCCCCAGCATTTT
CASSLTGNQPQHF
>19|TRBJ1-1|TRBV4-1|TRBD1|-
TGCGCCAGCAGCCAAGGATGGGTGCAGACAGGGAGCCGGAACACTGAAGCTTTCTTT
CASSQGWVQTGSRNTEAFF
>15|TRBJ1-1|TRBV7-9|-|few
TGTGCCAGTCGCCGTGGAGGGACGGTGAACACTGAAGCTTTCTTT
CASRRGGTVNTEAFF
>15|TRBJ2-5|TRBV19|TRBD2|-
TGTGCCAGTAGAATGACTAGCGGCTCTGGAGAGACCCAGTACTTC
CASRMTSGSGETQYF
>17|TRBJ2-6|TRBV7-3|-|-
TGTGCCAGCAGCCCCGGACACAAGAGCTCTGGGGCCAACGTCCTGACTTTC
CASSPGHKSSGANVLTF
>15|TRBJ2-3|TRBV30|TRBD2|-
TGTGCCTGGGGTAGCGGGGGGGCGGTTACAGATACGCAGTATTTT
CAWGSGGAVTDTQYF
>21|TRBJ2-7|TRBV24-1|-|once
TGTGCCACCAGTGCCTCCTTGGGCAAGACGACAGGACTTGGGGGCTCCTACGAGCAGTACTTC
CATSASLGKTTGLGGSYEQYF
>14|TRBJ2-1|TRBV7-2|-|-
TGTGCCAGCAGCTCGACTTTAAACTACAATGAGCAGTTCTTC
CASSSTLNYNEQFF
>13|TRBJ1-2|TRBV30|-|-
TGTGCCTGGAGTGTACTTCACAGGGATGGCTACACCTTC
CAWSVLHRDGYTF
>16|TRBJ2-7|TRBV15|-|-
TGTGCCACCAGCCCTATGAGCTCAGCGCAACCCTACGAGCAGTACTTC
CATSPMSSAQPYEQYF
>15|TRBJ2-1|TRBV4-1|TRBD2|-
TGCGCCAGCAGCCAAGGACTAGCGTCCTACAATGAGCAGTTCTTC
CASSQGLASYNEQFF
>17|TRBJ2-3|TRBV5-1|TRBD2|-
TGCGCCAGCACCAACCCGGGCGGCGGGAGGGCCTTTGATACGCAGTATTTT
CASTNPGGGRAFDTQYF
>14|TRBJ1-1|TRBV28|-|-
TGTGCCAGCGGGGGGGAGAGGGAGAACACTGAAGCTTTCTTT
CASGGERENTEAFF
>16|TRBJ2-1|TRBV27|-|-
TGTGCCAGCAGTTTTGGCCAATCGGGCTCCTACAATGAGCAGTTCTTC
CASSFGQSGSYNEQFF
>14|TRBJ1-4|TRBV3-1/TRBV3-2|-|few
TGTGCCAGCAGCCAACCGGCCGGAGATGAAAAACTGTTTTTT
CASSQPAGDEKLFF
>14|TRBJ1-6|TRBV19|-|-
TGTGCCAGTAGTATCCCAGGGCATAATTCACCCCTCCACTTT
CASSIPGHNSPLHF
>14|TRBJ1-4|TRBV5-5|TRBD1|-
TGTGCCAGCAGCTTCAGGGGGTTAGGTGAAAAACTGTTTTTT
CASSFRGLGEKLFF
>15|TRBJ2-5|TRBV19|-|-
TGTGCCAGTAGTCCAGGACAGCGCGGGCAGGAGACCCAGTACTTC
CASSPGQRGQETQYF
>17|TRBJ1-5|TRBV6-2/TRBV6-3|-|-
TGTGCCAGCAGTTACTCCGCTGGAAGGGAGGGCAATCAGCCCCAGCATTTT
CASSYSAGREGNQPQHF
>16|TRBJ2-1|TRBV7-2|TRBD2|-
TGTGCCAGCAGCTTGGGGCAGGTAGCGGGGGGCAATGAGCAGTTCTTC
CASSLGQVAGGNEQFF
>14|TRBJ1-2|TRBV7-8|-|-
TGTGCCAGCAGCCCCAGGACAGCCCCCTTAGGCTACACCTTC
CASSPRTAPLGYTF
>15|TRBJ2-1|TRBV7-2|TRBD2|-
TGTGCCAGCAGCCAGACTAGCGGGGGGCTCAATGAGCAGTTCTTC
CASSQTSGGLNEQFF
>15|TRBJ2-7|TRBV29-1|TRBD2|-
TGCAGCGCCTCTAATAGACTAGCGGGAGACTACGAGCAGTACTTC
CSASNRLAGDYEQYF